The 28 T cell receptor beta chains in this list originate from one sample, sequenced in a study of OX40 agonist ivuxolimab in advanced cancers. Libraries were built with the immunoSEQ multiplex PCR assay. Imported from immuneACCESS, the table was reduced by TCRdb to in-frame sequences with V and J called. These copies leave out some clones; in studies compared against another copy, an unresolved V gene accounts for under half, and the cause of the remainder is not known. The sample table records nearly 85,000 clones; approximately 87% of these occur just once. The biggest ten clones account for over 0.7% of the sample. Source: CD4+ or CD8+ T cells sorted from blood, taken in a trial of the OX40 agonist ivuxolimab. These receptors originate from an adult with an advanced solid tumor such as melanoma, head and neck, liver or kidney cancer.

This clone appeared once. The V and J genes are TRBV29-1 and TRBJ2-5; D possibly corresponds to TRBD2 (5 bases). V shed 4 bases and J shed 2 bases, with 8 bases lying between them. Germline V gives CDR1 SQVTM, CDR2 ANQGSEA. This CDR3 spans 12 amino acids. The CDR3 bases are TGCAGCGTTGGAGGGCGGCAAGAGACCCAGTACTTC. Translated: CSVGGRQETQYF.

The chain joins TRBV28 to TRBJ2-3; tentative D call: TRBD1 (6 bases). The germline gives CDR1 MDHEN, CDR2 SYDVKM. V was shortened by 6 bases and J by 2 bases, with 15 bases between the two germline ends. The CDR3 is 15 amino acids. CDR3 DNA sequence: TGTGCCAGCAGGGCGGCTCAGGGGAACACAGATACGCAGTATTTT. Encoded protein: CASRAAQGNTDTQYF.

This clone was seen once. The chain recombines TRBV7-2 with TRBJ2-5, with 8 bases that match TRBD2. Germline V lookup: CDR1 SGHTA, CDR2 FQGNSA. The CDR3 runs 15 residues. V lost 5 bases to trimming and J lost 5 bases; unmatched junction nucleotides: 10. CDR3 loop: CASSVDPGGWETQYF. CDR3 bases: TGTGCCAGCAGCGTCGACCCGGGGGGGTGGGAGACCCAGTACTTC.

The CDR3 region has the DNA TGTGCCAGCAGCCAAGAGCCTAGCGGGGGGGGCACAGATACGCAGTATTTT. Its translation is CASSQEPSGGGTDTQYF. The rearrangement joins TRBV4-2 to TRBJ2-3; 12 bases are shared with TRBD2. With 0 bases clipped from V and 1 base from J, the junction kept 2 bases outside the gene matches. Germline lookup yields CDR1 LGHNA and CDR2 YNFKEQ. This CDR3 is 17 amino acids long.

The chain carries TRBV7-2 and TRBJ2-1, with D unresolved. The CDR3 spans 14 residues. CDR1 and CDR2 (germline): SGHTA, FQGNSA. The V end lost 5 bases, the J end lost 8 bases, and 16 bases lay between the germline ends. CDR3 DNA sequence: TGTGCCAGCAGCCCTTCGCAGGTAAACTATGAGCAGTTCTTC. It codes for CASSPSQVNYEQFF.

A few counts support this clone. This chain uses TRBV11-1 with TRBJ2-7; no definite D call. Germline V gives CDR1 SGHAT, CDR2 FQDESV (reference sequence). Trimming took off 4 bases at V and 3 bases at J, with 10 bases between the two ends. CDR3 size: 13 residues. The CDR3 DNA follows: TGTGCCAGCAGCTCCTATACGCTCTACGAGCAGTACTTC. Amino acid sequence: CASSSYTLYEQYF.

With regard to this clone: One junction end does not reproduce the germline sequence, and a read error may be involved. This chain uses TRBV7-2 with TRBJ2-5, with D unresolved. Germline CDR1 reads SGHTA; CDR2 reads FQGNSA. The CDR3 runs to 14 residues. The CDR3 reads CASRLGRFQETQYF. CDR3 coding DNA: TGTGCCAGCAGATTAGGACGGTTCCAAGAGACCCAGTACTTC. Filled out from reference TRBV7-2 and TRBJ2-5, the complete variable domain reads GAGVSQSPSNKVTEKGKDVELRCDPISGHTALYWYRQSLGQGLEFLIYFQGNSAPDKSGLPSDRFSAERTGGSVSTLTIQRTQQEDSAVYLCASRLGRFQETQYFGPGTRLLVL.

The rearrangement links TRBV2 to TRBJ2-3; D remains unclear. The V gene's germline CDR1 is SNHLY and CDR2 FYNNEI. The CDR3 extends over 11 amino acids. V was shortened by 5 bases and J by 6 bases, with 6 bases between the two germline ends. Here the CDR3 DNA reads TGTGCCAGCAGTTATCAGGATACGCAGTATTTT. This codes for CASSYQDTQYF.

V usage is TRBV2 and J usage is TRBJ2-7; 8 bases are a match to TRBD2. This CDR3 has 13 amino acids. Germline values: CDR1 SNHLY, CDR2 FYNNEI. V trimming: 8 bases; J trimming: 7 bases; junction bases outside the gene matches: 10. The CDR3 region is CASSWTREGEQYF. In DNA, the CDR3 is TGTGCCAGCTCTTGGACACGGGAGGGAGAGCAGTACTTC.

The chain uses TRBV7-2 and TRBJ2-3, with 9 nucleotides matching TRBD2. Germline V gene sequence: CDR1 SGHTA, CDR2 FQGNSA. This CDR3 contains 17 residues. Trimming took 3 bases from V and 9 from J; bases not matched to a gene: 16. The CDR3 loop reads CASSLDVAGVPRGTQYF. The DNA for the CDR3 is TGTGCCAGCAGCTTGGATGTAGCGGGGGTTCCGCGAGGGACGCAGTATTTT.

The CDR3 DNA reads TGTGCCAGCAGCTTCTTCCGTTTCTGGAACGAGCAGTACTTC. Its translation: CASSFFRFWNEQYF. The V call is TRBV7-9, the J call TRBJ2-7; D ambiguous. V shed 3 bases and J shed 5 bases, with 14 bases lying between them. The germline CDR1 and CDR2 sequences are SEHNR and FQNEAQ (reference sequence). The CDR3 spans 14 residues.

This clone came up once. The chain combines TRBV5-1 with TRBJ1-2; D is perhaps TRBD1 (5 bases). The CDR3 contains 12 residues. CDR1 SGHRS and CDR2 YFSETQ come from the germline V gene. Trimming left V 4 bases short and J 7 bases short, with 11 bases between. CDR3 region: CASSPGGGGYTF. As DNA, the CDR3 is TGCGCCAGCAGCCCCGGGGGTGGTGGCTACACCTTC.

The chain uses TRBV25-1 and TRBJ2-2; D gene ambiguous. The V gene's germline CDR1 is MGHDK and CDR2 SYGVNS. The CDR3 covers 13 residues. The V and J ends lost 7 bases and 7 bases respectively, with 13 bases between them. The CDR3 nucleotides are TGTGCCAGCAATTTTTTGGTGGGCGGGGAGCTGTTTTTT. Translating it yields CASNFLVGGELFF.

This clone was observed once. In nucleotides, the CDR3 is TGCGCCAGCAGCTCATTAGGGGCCGCGAGGGGGTCCTACAATGAGCAGTTCTTC. Protein: CASSSLGAARGSYNEQFF. The V and J genes are TRBV5-1 and TRBJ2-1; D is possibly TRBD1 (6 bases). The CDR3 sequence is 18 residues long. The V end was cut by 3 bases, the J end by 1 base, with 20 bases between. CDR1 is SGHRS, CDR2 YFSETQ, per germline. Full variable domain (remainder filled in from reference TRBV5-1 and TRBJ2-1): KAGVTQTPRYLIKTRGQQVTLSCSPISGHRSVSWYQQTPGQGLQFLFEYFSETQRNKGNFPGRFSGRQFSNSRSEMNVSTLELGDSALYLCASSSLGAARGSYNEQFFGPGTRLTVL.

As DNA, the CDR3 is TGTGCCAGCAGCTTAGTCCTAGCGGAACTACTCGACAATGAGCAGTTCTTC. Amino acids: CASSLVLAELLDNEQFF. The chain is built from TRBV7-2 and TRBJ2-1; 7 nucleotides agree with TRBD2. With 1 base clipped from V and 5 bases from J, the junction kept 11 bases outside the gene matches. Germline V lookup: CDR1 SGHTA, CDR2 FQGNSA. The length of the CDR3 is 17 residues.

The chain combines TRBV2 with TRBJ2-7; a weak D match, TRBD2 (6 bases). V shed 2 bases and J shed 8 bases, with 13 bases lying between them. The CDR3 is 13 residues long. Germline CDR1 is SNHLY and CDR2 is FYNNEI. In DNA form, the CDR3 reads TGTGCCAGCAGTGAAAGTCGCGGAGGGCAGCAGTACTTC. This sequence encodes CASSESRGGQQYF.

The rearrangement uses TRBV30 and TRBJ1-5; the match to TRBD1 covers 8 bases. Germline V CDR1 and CDR2: GTSNPN, SVGIG (reference sequence). Trimming took 2 bases from V and 9 from J; bases not matched to a gene: 6. The CDR3 covers 13 residues. DNA for the CDR3: TGTGCCTGGAGTCTCCAGGGGGCGGGGCCCCAGCATTTT. It codes for CAWSLQGAGPQHF.

The rearrangement uses TRBV11-2 and TRBJ2-5; TRBD1 is a possible D gene (6 bases). The CDR3 is 16 residues long. The V gene's germline CDR1 is SGHAT and CDR2 FQNNGV. V gave up 2 bases and J gave up 7 bases, with 20 bases separating them. The CDR3 here is CASSLSPRGQEWTQYF. The DNA of the CDR3 is TGTGCCAGCAGCTTAAGCCCCAGGGGACAAGAGTGGACCCAGTACTTC. Supplemented by reference TRBV11-2 and TRBJ2-5, the full variable domain reads EAGVAQSPRYKIIEKRQSVAFWCNPISGHATLYWYQQILGQGPKLLIQFQNNGVVDDSQLPKDRFSAERLKGVDSTLKIQPAKLEDSAVYLCASSLSPRGQEWTQYFGPGTRLLVL.

V is TRBV5-1 and J is TRBJ1-1; TRBD1 matches 7 bases. V lost 1 base to trimming and J lost 2 bases; unmatched junction nucleotides: 11. The CDR3 is 17 amino acids. Germline-derived CDR1 and CDR2 are SGHRS and YFSETQ. The CDR3, as DNA: TGCGCCAGCAGCTTGCAGGTACAGGGGCTGCTTAACACTGAAGCTTTCTTT. Its translation: CASSLQVQGLLNTEAFF.

The CDR3 loop reads CASSYLGTGGPSGYTF. CDR3 DNA sequence: TGTGCCAGCAGTTACTTAGGGACAGGGGGCCCGAGCGGCTACACCTTC. The rearrangement uses TRBV6-5 and TRBJ1-2; 12 nucleotides match TRBD1. The V segment lost 1 base and the J segment 8 bases; nucleotides outside the gene matches: 8. This CDR3 spans 16 amino acids. The germline gives CDR1 MNHEY, CDR2 SVGAGI.

The chain recombines TRBV7-9 with TRBJ2-7; a possible D gene is TRBD1 (7 bases). V was trimmed by 2 bases and J by 2 bases, leaving 13 bases between them. The germline V gene encodes CDR1 SEHNR and CDR2 FQNEAQ (reference sequence). The CDR3 is 15 residues long. The CDR3 reads CASSLWQGEAYEQYF. The CDR3 nucleotides are TGTGCCAGCAGCTTATGGCAGGGGGAGGCCTACGAGCAGTACTTC.

The chain combines TRBV5-5 with TRBJ1-4; TRBD1 is a possible D gene (5 bases). The CDR3 is made up of 15 amino acids. The germline gives CDR1 SGHKS, CDR2 YYEKEE (reference sequence). Trimming pared 1 base from V and 8 bases from J, leaving 15 bases between. The DNA for the CDR3 is TGTGCCAGCAGCTTGTTTTCGGGGGAGGGCGAAAAACTGTTTTTT. Its translation: CASSLFSGEGEKLFF.

CDR3 nucleotides: TGTGCCAGCAGCGCAGGGTGGCAGTACTTC. It translates to CASSAGWQYF. This rearrangement joins TRBV6-1 to TRBJ2-7, with a tentative D call TRBD1 (5 bases). Between the trimmed V and J ends, which lost 6 bases and 9 bases, there was a span of 9 bases. The CDR3 has 10 residues. Germline CDR1 is MNHNS and CDR2 is SASEGT.

The chain combines TRBV18 with TRBJ2-7; 12 bases map to TRBD2. The CDR3 runs 18 residues. Trimming took 3 bases from V and 0 from J; bases not matched to a gene: 9. CDR1 is KGHSH and CDR2 is LQKENI in the germline V gene. This CDR3 is CASSPAAPTSGSSYEQYF. The CDR3, as DNA: TGTGCCAGCTCACCCGCAGCTCCGACTAGCGGGAGCTCCTACGAGCAGTACTTC. Combining the CDR3 with reference TRBV18 and TRBJ2-7 gives the whole variable domain NAGVMQNPRHLVRRRGQEARLRCSPMKGHSHVYWYRQLPEEGLKFMVYLQKENIIDESGMPKERFSAEFPKEGPSILRIQQVVRGDSAAYFCASSPAAPTSGSSYEQYFGPGTRLTVT.

The chain has TRBV2 and TRBJ1-1; tentatively, D is TRBD1 (6 bases). V was trimmed by 6 bases and J by 3 bases, leaving 8 bases between them. The germline CDR1 and CDR2 sequences are SNHLY and FYNNEI. The CDR3 length is 12 residues. CDR3 nucleotide sequence: TGTGCCAGCAGACAGGGTTACACTGAAGCTTTCTTT. Protein product: CASRQGYTEAFF. Looking up the rest from reference TRBV2 and TRBJ1-1 gives the full variable domain: EPEVTQTPSHQVTQMGQEVILRCVPISNHLYFYWYRQILGQKVEFLVSFYNNEISEKSEIFDDQFSVERPDGSNFTLKIRSTKLEDSAMYFCASRQGYTEAFFGQGTRLTVV.

The V gene is TRBV7-9, the J gene TRBJ1-5; no firm D call. Per the germline V gene, CDR1 is SEHNR and CDR2 is FQNEAQ (reference sequence). Between the trimmed V and J ends, which lost 1 base and 5 bases, there was a span of 12 bases. CDR3 size: 15 residues. The CDR3 region is CASSLGVGRYQPQHF. The CDR3 DNA follows: TGTGCCAGCAGCTTAGGGGTCGGACGTTATCAGCCCCAGCATTTT.

This clone was counted a single time. This sequence joins TRBV6-5 and TRBJ2-5; 8 bases are a match to TRBD1. Trimming cost V 4 bases and J 10 bases; bases outside gene matches: 14. This CDR3 contains 15 residues. Germline CDR1 reads MNHEY; CDR2 reads SVGAGI. The CDR3 DNA is TGTGCCAGCAGTTCGGACAGGGCGAAGCAGGGGGTCCAGTACTTC. Its protein is CASSSDRAKQGVQYF.

V is TRBV5-6 and J is TRBJ2-7; D not certain. Trimming stripped 3 bases from V and 6 bases from J, with 19 bases between. Germline V CDR1 and CDR2: SGHDT, YYEEEE. There are 15 residues in the CDR3. This CDR3 reads CASSSAEDPVGEQYF. CDR3 DNA sequence: TGTGCCAGCAGCTCCGCCGAGGATCCGGTCGGCGAGCAGTACTTC.